The source of this T cell receptor (beta chain) is a study of OX40 agonist ivuxolimab in advanced cancers. Background on the study: At 0.01 to 10 mg/kg, ivuxolimab was administered intravenously to patients every 2 weeks. At 82.7% male, the cohort had a mean age of 60 years, ranging from about 23 to 80. Three dose-escalation patients had partial responses: one with hepatocellular carcinoma and two with cutaneous melanoma.

The study, taken as a whole, reports: On average, CD8+ T cells showed a greater number of expanded clones than CD4+.

With regard to this clone: Its antigen is as yet unknown.

The CDR3 covers 13 residues. V was shortened by 2 bases and J by 4 bases, with 8 bases between the two germline ends. Per the germline V gene, CDR1 is SGHTA and CDR2 is FQGTGA. Profiled with immunoSEQ multiplex PCR; TCRdb holds only in-frame clones, not every one. The data show some 80,000 clones, approximately 92% seen once. Sequenced here: CD4+ or CD8+ T cells sorted from blood, sampled in a trial of the OX40 agonist ivuxolimab. The chain joins TRBV7-3 to TRBJ1-1; no firm D call. This TCR was sampled from an adult with an advanced solid tumor such as melanoma, head and neck, liver or kidney cancer. CDR3 DNA sequence: TGTGCCAGCAGCTTATCTTGGGGCACTGAAGCTTTCTTT. It codes for CASSLSWGTEAFF.